The next 24 T cell receptor beta chains were all read from a single sample in a study of monozygotic twins with inflammatory bowel disease. TCRdb re-called the 5' RACE reads and shows each CDR3 protein once, DNA omitted. The table counts 400,000 to 500,000 distinct CDR3 sequences; roughly 2.5% lies in the top ten. The material sequenced was blood. These TCRs come from a human donor with ulcerative colitis or Crohn's disease, or a healthy co-twin of an affected twin (not recorded which).

The genes are TRBV18 and TRBJ2-7. CDR3 length: 16 residues. Germline V gene sequence: CDR1 KGHSH, CDR2 LQKENI. The CDR3 loop reads CASSPRQMILTYEQYF.

The chain uses TRBV7-2 and TRBJ2-3; TCRdb's D gene call, TRBD2, goes unchecked for lack of DNA. From germline, CDR1 is SGHTA and CDR2 FQGNSA. The CDR3 contains 15 residues. The CDR3 is CASSFWEFGTDTQYF.

The gene calls are TRBV28 and TRBJ1-6; TCRdb outputs TRBD1, but without DNA this stays unchecked. Germline CDR1 and CDR2: MDHEN and SYDVKM. The CDR3 contains 16 residues. This CDR3 reads CASRDYQGTYTSPLHF.

J is TRBJ2-7 and V is TRBV5-4. The CDR3 sequence is 13 residues long. The V gene's germline CDR1 is SGHNT and CDR2 YYREEE (reference sequence). CDR3 region: CASSRGGGHEQYF.

The V gene is TRBV25-1, the J gene TRBJ1-2. The CDR3 loop spans 14 amino acids. Germline V CDR1 and CDR2: MGHDK, SYGVNS. The CDR3 sequence is CASTPGENLAGYTF.

The chain couples TRBV11-2 to TRBJ2-3; TCRdb's assignment of TRBD2 cannot be checked, as there is no DNA. Germline values: CDR1 SGHAT, CDR2 FQNNGV. The CDR3 is made up of 18 amino acids. CDR3 in amino acids: CASSLGGPWEGRTDTQYF. Complete variable domain (other parts from reference TRBV11-2 and TRBJ2-3): EAGVAQSPRYKIIEKRQSVAFWCNPISGHATLYWYQQILGQGPKLLIQFQNNGVVDDSQLPKDRFSAERLKGVDSTLKIQPAKLEDSAVYLCASSLGGPWEGRTDTQYFGPGTRLTVL.

This chain connects TRBV18 to TRBJ2-1. From germline, CDR1 is KGHSH and CDR2 LQKENI. CDR3 length equals 15 residues. The CDR3: CASSRTIIEDNEQFF. The full variable domain, its missing parts supplied by reference TRBV18 and TRBJ2-1, is NAGVMQNPRHLVRRRGQEARLRCSPMKGHSHVYWYRQLPEEGLKFMVYLQKENIIDESGMPKERFSAEFPKEGPSILRIQQVVRGDSAAYFCASSRTIIEDNEQFFGPGTRLTVL.

The chain carries TRBV30 and TRBJ1-2; TCRdb picks TRBD1, but there is no DNA to check that call. The CDR3 is 17 amino acids. CDR1 is GTSNPN, CDR2 SVGIG, per germline (reference sequence). The CDR3 here is CAWSPSTGGFYLGGYTF.

This chain connects TRBV4-3 to TRBJ1-2; the D call from TCRdb, TRBD1, cannot be confirmed without DNA. The CDR3 runs 15 residues. Germline V gene lookup returns CDR1 LGHNA and CDR2 YSLEER. The CDR3 sequence: CASSQDTGSGYGYTF.

The V gene is TRBV20-1, the J gene TRBJ1-1; TCRdb's D call, TRBD1, is unchecked because there is no DNA. This CDR3 has 13 residues. The germline V gene has CDR1 DFQATT and CDR2 SNEGSKA (reference sequence). The CDR3 reads CSSSRQGGTEAFF.

This chain links TRBV10-3 with TRBJ1-3. The CDR3 has 13 amino acids. The germline gives CDR1 ENHRY, CDR2 SYGVKD. CDR3 amino acids: CAIRLTGGNTIYF.

This rearrangement joins TRBV5-4 to TRBJ1-4; the TCRdb D gene call, TRBD1, has no DNA to confirm it. The CDR3 is made up of 15 amino acids. Germline V gene data show CDR1 as SGHNT and CDR2 as YYREEE (reference sequence). The CDR3 sequence is CASSDGSGAEEKLFF.

The chain couples TRBV13 to TRBJ2-7; TCRdb selects TRBD1, and the lack of DNA leaves this call unchecked. Looked up from germline, CDR1 is PRHDT and CDR2 is FYEKMQ (reference sequence). The CDR3 loop spans 15 amino acids. CDR3 loop: CASSYSTGLAYEQYF.

The rearrangement joins TRBV6-2 or TRBV6-3 to TRBJ1-1; TCRdb outputs TRBD1, but without DNA this stays unchecked. The CDR3 is made up of 13 amino acids. Germline values: CDR1 MNHEY, CDR2 SVGEGT. This chain's CDR3 is CASRVPGQGEAFF.

V is TRBV5-6 and J is TRBJ1-2. From germline, CDR1 is SGHDT and CDR2 YYEEEE. This CDR3 spans 13 amino acids. CDR3 sequence reads: CASSSGREYGYTF.

The chain employs TRBV7-7 and TRBJ2-3; no DNA is available, so the TRBD2 call from TCRdb remains unchecked. The germline gives CDR1 SSHAT, CDR2 FNYEAQ (reference sequence). The CDR3 covers 16 residues. CDR3 loop: CASSQGTSGYTDTQYF.

The J gene is TRBJ1-5, the V gene TRBV7-2. The length of the CDR3 is 14 residues. The germline V gene has CDR1 SGHTA and CDR2 FQGNSA. The CDR3 here is CASSLAQGGPPQHF.

This sequence joins TRBV29-1 and TRBJ2-3; TCRdb gives TRBD1 as the D gene, but with no DNA this cannot be confirmed. The CDR3 covers 12 residues. Germline lookup yields CDR1 SQVTM and CDR2 ANQGSEA. The chain's CDR3 is CSVGTGTDTQYF.

The chain has TRBV4-3 and TRBJ2-3. CDR1 LGHNA and CDR2 YSLEER come from the germline V gene. The CDR3 is 15 residues long. CDR3 protein: CASSQVLLNTDTQYF.

This chain connects TRBV12-3 or TRBV12-4 to TRBJ2-7. This CDR3 spans 12 amino acids. The CDR3 loop is CASSPSPYEQYF.

V usage is TRBV30 and J usage is TRBJ2-7; TCRdb outputs TRBD1, but without DNA this stays unchecked. The CDR3 spans 11 residues. Germline CDR1 and CDR2: GTSNPN and SVGIG (reference sequence). The CDR3 protein is CAWKQGHEQYF.

The CDR3 protein is CACPRGGTAFF. The genes are TRBV30 and TRBJ1-1; as DNA is missing, the TRBD1 call by TCRdb cannot be tested. The CDR3 extends over 11 amino acids. CDR1 is GTSNPN and CDR2 is SVGIG in the germline V gene (reference sequence).

The genes are TRBV5-1 and TRBJ2-1; TCRdb returns TRBD1, unconfirmable since there is no DNA. There are 18 residues in the CDR3. Germline loops: CDR1 SGHRS, CDR2 YFSETQ. CDR3 in amino acids: CASSLDISRPWGDNEQFF.

The rearrangement links TRBV20-1 to TRBJ2-3; there is no DNA to check the TCRdb D call of TRBD2. Germline CDR1 and CDR2: DFQATT and SNEGSKA (reference sequence). This CDR3 is 14 amino acids long. CDR3 in amino acids: CSAKLAGGRGTQYF.